This T cell receptor (beta chain) appears in the sequencing data of a study of CD8+CD57+ T cells in acquired aplastic anemia. Study-level findings and limits: Patients and controls were found to share roughly 31 CD8+ CDR3 sequences.

The CDR3 is made up of 15 amino acids. Per the germline V gene, CDR1 is SGDLS and CDR2 is YYNGEE. The J segment lost 5 bases and the V segment lost 3 bases, leaving 5 bases of the junction unmatched. CD8+CD57+ cell expansion, shown by flow cytometry, had occurred in the patients selected for sequencing. Genomic DNA templated the TCR beta VDJ and CDR3 profiling. TCRdb re-called the reads with MiXCR, one entry per CDR3 protein. The table lists about 98,000 distinct CDR3 sequences, roughly 70% of them singletons. In its sample, this clonotype was seen many times. Its antigen is as yet unknown. The sequenced material came from sorted CD4+, CD8+, or CD8+CD57+ T cells (not recorded which) from PBMCs. The source of this sequence is a human donor with aplastic anemia. The chain has TRBV9 and TRBJ2-1; TRBD2 matches at 10 bases. CDR3 coding DNA: TGTGCCAGCAGCGCCGGGACTAGCGCCCACAATGAGCAGTTCTTC. It is translated as CASSAGTSAHNEQFF.